One and the same sample provided the 11 T cell receptor beta chains below, sequenced in a study of blood T cell repertoires in COVID-19. Measured with immunoSEQ multiplex PCR; TCRdb has only the in-frame clones, and not every one. The sample includes about 180,000 clones, around 85% of them seen just once. The sample comprised peripheral blood. Receptors originate from a man in his forties or fifties with active or convalescent COVID-19.

The V and J genes are TRBV28 and TRBJ2-1, with 11 nucleotides matching TRBD2. CDR1 MDHEN and CDR2 SYDVKM come from the germline V gene. V dropped 7 bases and J dropped 6; count of bases not matched to a gene: 5. There are 14 residues in the CDR3. The CDR3 reads CASNPSGRFNEQFF. CDR3 coding DNA: TGTGCCAGCAATCCTAGCGGGAGGTTCAATGAGCAGTTCTTC.

The CDR3 loop is CASSPRGLLEQYF. CDR3 nucleotides: TGTGCCAGCAGCCCACGGGGTCTCCTCGAGCAGTACTTC. The gene calls are TRBV6-6 and TRBJ2-7; D possibly corresponds to TRBD2 (5 bases). Deletions cut 6 bases from V and 6 bases from J, with 15 bases between. CDR1 is MNHNY and CDR2 is SVGAGI in the germline V gene (reference sequence). This CDR3 contains 13 residues.

The V call is TRBV11-3, the J call TRBJ2-3; TRBD1 is a possible D gene (5 bases). This CDR3 has 15 residues. V was trimmed by 1 base and J by 0 bases, leaving 8 bases between them. CDR1 is SGHNT and CDR2 is YENEEA in the germline V gene. The CDR3 region is CASSLGRTSTDTQYF. Here the CDR3 DNA reads TGTGCCAGCAGCTTAGGACGGACAAGCACAGATACGCAGTATTTT.

This clone showed up just a few times. J is TRBJ1-4 and V is TRBV2; 8 nucleotides align to TRBD1. Per the germline V gene, CDR1 is SNHLY and CDR2 is FYNNEI. The CDR3 consists of 16 residues. The V gene end was trimmed by 9 bases and the J gene end by 3 bases; junction bases not matched to a gene: 12. CDR3 coding DNA: TGTGCCAGTGACTTAGCAGGGGGACAGGCTAATGAAAAACTGTTTTTT. Amino acid sequence: CASDLAGGQANEKLFF.

The chain combines TRBV30 with TRBJ1-5; no clear D. CDR1 and CDR2 from the germline V gene are GTSNPN and SVGIG (reference sequence). The CDR3 totals 13 residues. The ends were cut back, 1 base at V and 3 bases at J, with 7 bases in the middle. This CDR3 reads CAWSGAVNQPQHF. The CDR3 region has the DNA TGTGCCTGGAGTGGGGCAGTCAATCAGCCCCAGCATTTT.

The chain recombines TRBV19 with TRBJ2-7, with 10 bases lining up with TRBD1. The CDR3 spans 15 residues. In germline, CDR1 is LNHDA, CDR2 SQIVND (reference sequence). With V trimmed by 6 bases and J by 6 bases, 11 bases remained unmatched. CDR3: CASSTSRDRGPEQYF. CDR3 in DNA: TGTGCCAGTAGCACTTCCCGGGACAGGGGCCCCGAGCAGTACTTC.

The chain employs TRBV9 and TRBJ2-1; TRBD2 might be the D (5 bases). Trimming took off 0 bases at V and 4 bases at J, with 11 bases between the two ends. The CDR3 sequence is 15 residues long. The V gene's germline CDR1 is SGDLS and CDR2 YYNGEE. The DNA of the CDR3 is TGTGCCAGCAGCGTAGCGGAGGCGGGTTACAATGAGCAGTTCTTC. Protein: CASSVAEAGYNEQFF.

The chain combines TRBV27 with TRBJ1-2; TRBD1 aligns across 9 bases. Trimming at V came to 3 bases and at J to 4 bases, leaving 0 bases not matched to a gene. CDR1 is MNHEY and CDR2 is SMNVEV in the germline V gene (reference sequence). The CDR3 has 13 amino acids. The CDR3 reads CASSLGQGYGYTF. Here the CDR3 DNA reads TGTGCCAGCAGTTTGGGACAGGGCTATGGCTACACCTTC.

The rearrangement joins TRBV5-1 to TRBJ2-1, with TRBD2 identical over 7 bases. Per the germline V gene, CDR1 is SGHRS and CDR2 is YFSETQ. The CDR3 totals 16 residues. The J segment lost 2 bases and the V segment lost 4 bases, leaving 9 bases of the junction unmatched. The CDR3 region is CASSPRGGAAYNEQFF. The CDR3 DNA is TGCGCCAGCAGCCCGAGGGGAGGGGCAGCCTACAATGAGCAGTTCTTC.

A note on this clone: At one end, the junction sequence differs from germline, possibly due to a read error. The gene calls are TRBV2 and TRBJ1-4; 9 positions agree with TRBD1. This CDR3 spans 13 amino acids. Germline lookup yields CDR1 SNHLY and CDR2 FYNNEI. The CDR3 DNA sequence: TGTGCGAGCACCTACGGACAGGGGGAAAAACTGTTTTTT. It yields the protein CASTYGQGEKLFF.

DNA of the CDR3: TGTGCCACCGAGGGCACAGCGTATTCGGAAAAACTGTTTTTT. It is translated as CATEGTAYSEKLFF. The chain links TRBV19 to TRBJ1-4; the D is unclear. Between the trimmed V and J ends, which lost 10 bases and 8 bases, there was a span of 20 bases. The CDR3 totals 14 residues. Per the germline V gene, CDR1 is LNHDA and CDR2 is SQIVND (reference sequence). Full variable domain (outside the CDR3, taken from reference TRBV19 and TRBJ1-4): DGGITQSPKYLFRKEGQNVTLSCEQNLNHDAMYWYRQDPGQGLRLIYYSQIVNDFQKGDIAEGYSVSREKKESFPLTVTSAQKNPTAFYLCATEGTAYSEKLFFGSGTQLSVL.